The clone carrying this TCR beta chain has more than one count but fewer than ten. Its cognate antigen is unknown. As every portion of the isolated RNA was reverse transcribed, the sequencing read expressed TCRB transcripts. Clones were read by immunoSEQ multiplex PCR, and TCRdb kept only the in-frame ones, dropping some. The repertoire holds almost 250,000 clones, with 13% to 15% as singletons. The CDR3 is 14 amino acids. CDR1 is SGHRS, CDR2 YFSETQ, per germline. Trimming at V came to 2 bases and at J to 4 bases, leaving 5 bases not matched to a gene. The data are from a study of beta chain features in type 1 diabetes. Each sorted population was over 98% pure. Study conclusions and caveats: All four CD4+ subsets from Type 1 diabetes patients carried moderately but significantly shorter TCRB CDR3s. Any HLA type influence on TCRB rearrangement was left unresolved here.

The clonotype was recovered from a woman aged 40 to 50 in good health. The chain couples TRBV5-1 to TRBJ1-1, with 7 bases identical to TRBD1. Sequencing was carried out using naive CD4+ T cells from blood. The CDR3 DNA sequence: TGCGCCAGCAGCTTCGACAGGGCTGGCACTGAAGCTTTCTTT. Translated: CASSFDRAGTEAFF.